What follows are 14 T cell receptor beta chains derived from one specimen sequenced in a study of blood T cell repertoires in COVID-19. TCRdb keeps only in-frame clones here, not all; method: immunoSEQ multiplex PCR. The sample shows 300,000 to 400,000 clones, about nine tenths of them seen only once. The specimen sequenced was peripheral blood. Every receptor here comes from a woman in her seventies with COVID-19, enrolled during active disease.

The V and J genes are TRBV6-6 and TRBJ2-7, with D possibly TRBD2 on 6 matching bases. Germline values: CDR1 MNHNY, CDR2 SVGAGI (reference sequence). V was trimmed by 6 bases and J by 3 bases, leaving 15 bases between them. This CDR3 has 14 residues. The chain's CDR3 is CASSSSTAGYEQYF. The CDR3 DNA sequence: TGTGCCAGCAGCTCTTCGACAGCGGGCTACGAGCAGTACTTC.

The chain recombines TRBV12-5 with TRBJ1-4; D may be TRBD1 (5 bases). Trimming stripped 4 bases from V and 5 bases from J, with 14 bases between. The CDR3 is made up of 15 amino acids. Germline values: CDR1 LGHNT, CDR2 FRNRAP. CDR3 sequence reads: CASGWMTEGNEKLFF. For the CDR3, the DNA is TGTGCTAGTGGTTGGATGACAGAAGGGAATGAAAAACTGTTTTTT.

The chain links TRBV12-3 or TRBV12-4 to TRBJ1-1; D ambiguous. This CDR3 spans 12 amino acids. Trimming stripped 6 bases from V and 2 bases from J, with 7 bases between. CDR3 in amino acids: CASSPPNTEAFF. The CDR3 nucleotides read TGTGCCAGCAGCCCCCCTAACACTGAAGCTTTCTTT.

This clone was seen a handful of times. The genes are TRBV30 and TRBJ2-7; D gene unclear. Per the germline V gene, CDR1 is GTSNPN and CDR2 is SVGIG (reference sequence). V shed 1 base and J shed 3 bases, with 10 bases lying between them. The CDR3 consists of 13 residues. DNA of the CDR3: TGTGCCTGGAGTGAGTTCATAGACTACGAGCAGTACTTC. It codes for CAWSEFIDYEQYF. The entire variable domain, with the rest obtained from reference TRBV30 and TRBJ2-7, is as follows: SQTIHQWPATLVQPVGSPLSLECTVEGTSNPNLYWYRQAAGRGLQLLFYSVGIGQISSEVPQNLSASRPQDRQFILSSKKLLLSDSGFYLCAWSEFIDYEQYFGPGTRLTVT.

The V gene is TRBV27, the J gene TRBJ2-5; 7 positions match TRBD1. CDR1 MNHEY and CDR2 SMNVEV come from the germline V gene (reference sequence). The V segment lost 4 bases and the J segment 7 bases; nucleotides outside the gene matches: 9. The CDR3 runs to 14 residues. The CDR3 DNA follows: TGTGCCAGCAGTTCCGGGCAGGGGGTCGGGACCCAGTACTTC. Its protein product is CASSSGQGVGTQYF.

The chain joins TRBV24-1 to TRBJ1-1; TRBD1 is a possible D gene (5 bases). The germline V gene encodes CDR1 KGHDR and CDR2 SFDVKD. V was pared by 7 bases and J by 7 bases, with 9 bases between. CDR3 length: 11 amino acids. The CDR3 DNA sequence: TGTGCCACCAGGGACACGGGTGAAGCTTTCTTT. This codes for CATRDTGEAFF.

The chain joins TRBV10-1 to TRBJ1-5; perhaps TRBD1 as D (5 bases). Trimming cost V 5 bases and J 7 bases, with 12 bases left between them. CDR1 and CDR2 (germline): WNHNN, SYGVQD (reference sequence). This CDR3 is 13 amino acids long. The CDR3 DNA is TGCGCCAGCAGTCTAAGCAGGGAACAGCCCCAGCATTTT. This translates into CASSLSREQPQHF.

The V and J genes are TRBV14 and TRBJ1-2, with D maybe TRBD1 (5 bases). Per the germline V gene, CDR1 is SGHDN and CDR2 is FVKESK. Trimming took 1 base from V and 4 from J, leaving 13 bases between them. This CDR3 contains 15 residues. The CDR3 is CASSQGGVIAYGYTF. CDR3 DNA sequence: TGTGCCAGCAGCCAAGGGGGGGTTATCGCCTATGGCTACACCTTC.

As DNA, the CDR3 is TGTGCCAGCAGCTTAGGGGGGAAAGGGACTAGCGCAAATACGCAGTATTTT. It specifies CASSLGGKGTSANTQYF. The genes are TRBV11-3 and TRBJ2-3; 10 bases agree with TRBD2. V dropped 1 base and J dropped 7; count of bases not matched to a gene: 11. The CDR3 is made up of 17 amino acids. Germline assignment: CDR1 SGHNT and CDR2 YENEEA.

In this sample, this clone turned up once. This rearrangement joins TRBV19 to TRBJ1-2; perhaps TRBD1 as D (5 bases). The ends were cut back, 4 bases at V and 0 bases at J, with 15 bases in the middle. CDR3 size: 16 residues. Germline CDR1 reads LNHDA; CDR2 reads SQIVND (reference sequence). The CDR3 sequence: CASSTSTGRANYGYTF. The CDR3 coding sequence is TGTGCCAGTAGTACCTCAACAGGCAGAGCTAACTATGGCTACACCTTC.

This clone has just one count. This sequence joins TRBV7-9 and TRBJ2-5, with D perhaps TRBD1 (6 bases). The CDR3 loop spans 14 amino acids. V gave up 1 base and J gave up 5 bases, with 11 bases separating them. Germline V gene sequence: CDR1 SEHNR, CDR2 FQNEAQ (reference sequence). The CDR3 region is CASSLVGGSETQYF. Written as DNA, the CDR3 is TGTGCCAGCAGCTTAGTAGGGGGTAGCGAGACCCAGTACTTC. Combining the CDR3 with reference TRBV7-9 and TRBJ2-5 gives the whole variable domain DTGVSQNPRHKITKRGQNVTFRCDPISEHNRLYWYRQTLGQGPEFLTYFQNEAQLEKSRLLSDRFSAERPKGSFSTLEIQRTEQGDSAMYLCASSLVGGSETQYFGPGTRLLVL.

The chain links TRBV7-9 to TRBJ1-2; TRBD1 matches 8 bases. J was trimmed by 2 bases and V by 1 base; bases with no gene match: 3. Germline CDR1 is SEHNR and CDR2 is FQNEAQ (reference sequence). This CDR3 has 15 residues. CDR3 DNA: TGTGCCAGCAGCTTAGGACAGGGGCCCAACTATGGCTACACCTTC. The encoded protein is CASSLGQGPNYGYTF.

The chain carries TRBV3-1 (or the pseudogene TRBV3-2) and TRBJ1-2, with 10 bases matching TRBD1. This CDR3 has 15 residues. Germline V CDR1 and CDR2: LGHDT, YNNKEL (reference sequence). V shed 1 base, J shed 6 bases, and the junction held 5 bases outside the gene matches. The CDR3 DNA reads TGTGCCAGCAGCCAAGGGACAGGGGGGGGAAATGGCTACACCTTC. Translation: CASSQGTGGGNGYTF.

This clone has ten or more counts. The rearrangement joins TRBV4-1 to TRBJ2-7; maybe TRBD2 (5 bases). Trimming left V 1 base short and J 4 bases short, with 11 bases between. The CDR3 contains 14 residues. CDR1 and CDR2 (germline): MGHRA, YSYEKL. CDR3 protein: CASSQAPGSYEQYF. The CDR3 DNA reads TGCGCCAGCAGCCAAGCCCCTGGGAGTTACGAGCAGTACTTC.